The source of this TCR beta chain is a study of CD8 T cells in Susac syndrome. Looked up from germline, CDR1 is SGHDT and CDR2 is YYEEEE. The CDR3 covers 21 residues. With V trimmed by 4 bases and J by 2 bases, 26 bases remained unmatched. With random hexamers, roughly 0.45 to 1 ug RNA was reverse transcribed. Amplification of the TCR beta CDR3 was carried out by immunoSEQ multiplex PCR, which spanned a total of 54 Vbeta and 13 Jbeta segments. Via MiXCR, TCRdb re-called the immunoSEQ multiplex PCR reads, giving one row per CDR3 protein. In the table there are approximately 130,000 distinct CDR3 sequences, around 94% of which are singletons.

The chain joins TRBV5-6 to TRBJ2-7; 8 bases align to TRBD2. This clonotype was obtained from a human donor in good health. Material for sequencing was CD4+ T cells from PBMCs. CDR3 region: CASSELPGVPGVAGSTYEQYF. CDR3 nucleotide sequence: TGTGCCAGCAGCGAACTTCCTGGGGTACCGGGGGTAGCGGGATCGACCTACGAGCAGTACTTC.